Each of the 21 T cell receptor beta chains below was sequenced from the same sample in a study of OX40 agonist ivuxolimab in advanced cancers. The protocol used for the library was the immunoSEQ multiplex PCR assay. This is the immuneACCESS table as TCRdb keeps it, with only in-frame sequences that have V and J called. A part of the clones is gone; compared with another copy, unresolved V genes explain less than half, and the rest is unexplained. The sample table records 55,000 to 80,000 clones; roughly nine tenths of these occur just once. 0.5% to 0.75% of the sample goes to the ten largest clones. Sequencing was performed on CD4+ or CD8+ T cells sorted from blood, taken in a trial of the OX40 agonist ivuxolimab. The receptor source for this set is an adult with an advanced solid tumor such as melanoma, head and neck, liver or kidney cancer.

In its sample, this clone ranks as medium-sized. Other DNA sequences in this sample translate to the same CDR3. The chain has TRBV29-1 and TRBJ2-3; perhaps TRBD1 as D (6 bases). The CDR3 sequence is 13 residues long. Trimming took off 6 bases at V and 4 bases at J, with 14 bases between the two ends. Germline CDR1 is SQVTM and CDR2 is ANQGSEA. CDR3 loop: CSVRRTGPDTQYF. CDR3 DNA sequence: TGCAGCGTACGCCGAACAGGGCCAGATACGCAGTATTTT.

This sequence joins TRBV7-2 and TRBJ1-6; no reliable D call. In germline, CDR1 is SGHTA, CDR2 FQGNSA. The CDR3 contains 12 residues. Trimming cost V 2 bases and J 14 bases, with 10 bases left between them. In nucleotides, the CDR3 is TGTGCCAGCAGCTTATCTGGGGTGACCCTCCACTTT. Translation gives CASSLSGVTLHF.

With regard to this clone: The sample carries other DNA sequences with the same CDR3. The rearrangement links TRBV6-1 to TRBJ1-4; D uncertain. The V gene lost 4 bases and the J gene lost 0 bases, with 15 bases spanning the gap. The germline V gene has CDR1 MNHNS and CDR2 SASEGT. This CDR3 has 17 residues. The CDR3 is CASSADSWIATNEKLFF. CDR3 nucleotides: TGTGCCAGCAGTGCCGATAGTTGGATTGCAACTAATGAAAAACTGTTTTTT.

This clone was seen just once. The CDR3 DNA sequence: TGTGCCAGCAAGCTGGAGGGGGCCACTGAAGCTTTCTTT. It codes for CASKLEGATEAFF. The V call is TRBV2, the J call TRBJ1-1, with TRBD1 identical over 7 bases. J gave up 4 bases and V 7 bases, and 6 bases lay outside the gene matches. The CDR3 extends over 13 amino acids. The germline V gene encodes CDR1 SNHLY and CDR2 FYNNEI.

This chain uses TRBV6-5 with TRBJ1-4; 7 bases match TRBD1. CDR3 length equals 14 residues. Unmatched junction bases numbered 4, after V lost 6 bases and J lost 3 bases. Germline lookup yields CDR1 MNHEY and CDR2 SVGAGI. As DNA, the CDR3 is TGTGCCAGCAGGCCACAGGGGTCTAATGAAAAACTGTTTTTT. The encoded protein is CASRPQGSNEKLFF.

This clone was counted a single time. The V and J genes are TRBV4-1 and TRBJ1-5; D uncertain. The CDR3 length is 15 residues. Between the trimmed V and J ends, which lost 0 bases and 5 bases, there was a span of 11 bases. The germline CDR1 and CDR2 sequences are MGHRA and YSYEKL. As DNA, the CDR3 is TGCGCCAGCAGCCAAGATGAACGAGGAGATCAGCCCCAGCATTTT. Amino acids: CASSQDERGDQPQHF.

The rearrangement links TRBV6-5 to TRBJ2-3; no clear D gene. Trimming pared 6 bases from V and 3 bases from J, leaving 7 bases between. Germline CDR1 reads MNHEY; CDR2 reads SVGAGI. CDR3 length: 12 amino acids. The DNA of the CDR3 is TGTGCCAGCAGCGATATTACAGATACGCAGTATTTT. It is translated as CASSDITDTQYF.

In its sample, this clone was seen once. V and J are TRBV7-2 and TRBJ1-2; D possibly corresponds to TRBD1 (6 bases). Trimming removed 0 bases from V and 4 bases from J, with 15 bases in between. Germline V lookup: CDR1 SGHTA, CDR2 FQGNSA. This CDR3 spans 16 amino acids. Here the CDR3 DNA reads TGTGCCAGCAGCTTAGCAAGTACAGGGATGGGCTATGGCTACACCTTC. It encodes CASSLASTGMGYGYTF.

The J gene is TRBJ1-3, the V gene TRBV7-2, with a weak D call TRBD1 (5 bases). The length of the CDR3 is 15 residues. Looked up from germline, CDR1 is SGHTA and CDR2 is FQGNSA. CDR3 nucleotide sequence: TGTGCTAACTTAGGGCCGGGGGAAGTTGGAAACACCATATATTTT. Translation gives CANLGPGEVGNTIYF.

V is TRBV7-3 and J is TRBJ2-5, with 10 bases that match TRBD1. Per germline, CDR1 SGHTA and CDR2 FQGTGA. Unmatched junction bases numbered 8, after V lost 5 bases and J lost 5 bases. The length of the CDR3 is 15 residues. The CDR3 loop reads CASSPRTGGRETQYF. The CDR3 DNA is TGTGCCAGCAGCCCCCGGACAGGGGGAAGGGAGACCCAGTACTTC.

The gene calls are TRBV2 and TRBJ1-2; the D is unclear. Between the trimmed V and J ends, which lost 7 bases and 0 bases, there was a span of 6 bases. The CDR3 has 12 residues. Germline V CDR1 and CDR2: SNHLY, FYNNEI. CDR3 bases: TGTGCCAGCAAGAGAGCTAACTATGGCTACACCTTC. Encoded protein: CASKRANYGYTF. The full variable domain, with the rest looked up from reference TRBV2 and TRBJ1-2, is EPEVTQTPSHQVTQMGQEVILRCVPISNHLYFYWYRQILGQKVEFLVSFYNNEISEKSEIFDDQFSVERPDGSNFTLKIRSTKLEDSAMYFCASKRANYGYTFGSGTRLTVV.

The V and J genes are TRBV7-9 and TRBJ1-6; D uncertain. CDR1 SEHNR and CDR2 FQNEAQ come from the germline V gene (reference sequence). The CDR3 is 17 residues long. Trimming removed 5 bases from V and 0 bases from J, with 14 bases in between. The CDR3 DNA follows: TGTGCCAGCAGCGCGAGGACTTCGAGCTCCTATAATTCACCCCTCCACTTT. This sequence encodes CASSARTSSSYNSPLHF.

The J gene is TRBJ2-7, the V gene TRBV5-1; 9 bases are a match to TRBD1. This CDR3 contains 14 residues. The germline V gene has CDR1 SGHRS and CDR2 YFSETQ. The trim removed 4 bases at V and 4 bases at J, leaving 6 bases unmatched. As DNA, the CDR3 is TGCGCCAGCAGCCCGGACAGGGGATCGTACGAGCAGTACTTC. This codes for CASSPDRGSYEQYF.

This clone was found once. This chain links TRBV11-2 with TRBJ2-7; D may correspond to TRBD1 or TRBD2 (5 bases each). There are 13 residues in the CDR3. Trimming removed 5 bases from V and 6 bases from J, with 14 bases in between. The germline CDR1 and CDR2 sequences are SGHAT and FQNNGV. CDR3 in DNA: TGTGCCAGCAGCGCATCCGGGACCCTCGAGCAGTACTTC. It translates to CASSASGTLEQYF.

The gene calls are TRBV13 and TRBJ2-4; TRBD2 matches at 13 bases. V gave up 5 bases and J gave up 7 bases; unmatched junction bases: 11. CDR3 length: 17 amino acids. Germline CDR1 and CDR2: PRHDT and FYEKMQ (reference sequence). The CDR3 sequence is CASSARTSGSQANIQYF. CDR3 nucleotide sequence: TGTGCCAGCAGCGCTCGGACTAGCGGGAGTCAGGCGAACATTCAGTACTTC.

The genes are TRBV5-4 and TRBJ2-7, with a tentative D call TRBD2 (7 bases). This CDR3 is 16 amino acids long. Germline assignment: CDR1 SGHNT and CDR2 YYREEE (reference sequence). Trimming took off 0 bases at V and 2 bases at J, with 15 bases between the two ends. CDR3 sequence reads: CASSLVYGGGAYEQYF. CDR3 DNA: TGTGCCAGCAGCTTGGTATATGGCGGGGGCGCCTACGAGCAGTACTTC. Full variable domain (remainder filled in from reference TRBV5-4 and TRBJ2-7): ETGVTQSPTHLIKTRGQQVTLRCSSQSGHNTVSWYQQALGQGPQFIFQYYREEENGRGNFPPRFSGLQFPNYSSELNVNALELDDSALYLCASSLVYGGGAYEQYFGPGTRLTVT.

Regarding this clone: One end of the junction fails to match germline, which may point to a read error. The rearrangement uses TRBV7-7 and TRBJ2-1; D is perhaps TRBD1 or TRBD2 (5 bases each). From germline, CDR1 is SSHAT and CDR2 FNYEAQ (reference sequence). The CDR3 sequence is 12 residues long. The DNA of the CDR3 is TGTGCTAGCAGCACCGGGGACGGCGAGCAGTTCTTC. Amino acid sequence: CASSTGDGEQFF.

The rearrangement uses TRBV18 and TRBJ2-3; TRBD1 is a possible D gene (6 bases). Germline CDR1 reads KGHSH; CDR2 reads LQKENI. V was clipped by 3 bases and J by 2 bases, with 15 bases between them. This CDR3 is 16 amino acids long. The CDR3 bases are TGTGCCAGCTCACCCTCGCAGCAGGGGATCACAGATACGCAGTATTTT. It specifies CASSPSQQGITDTQYF.

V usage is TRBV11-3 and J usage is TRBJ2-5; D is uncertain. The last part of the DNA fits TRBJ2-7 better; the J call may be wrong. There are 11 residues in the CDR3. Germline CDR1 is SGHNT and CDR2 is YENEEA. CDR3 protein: CASSFSYEQYF. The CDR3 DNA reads TGTGCCAGCAGCTTCTCCTACGAGCAGTACTTC.

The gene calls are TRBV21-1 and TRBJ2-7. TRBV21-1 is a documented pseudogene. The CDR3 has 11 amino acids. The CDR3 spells CASSKGARQYF. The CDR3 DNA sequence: TGTGCCAGCAGCAAAGGTGCTCGGCAGTACTTC.

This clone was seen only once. The CDR3 protein is CASSQPGNTQYF. The CDR3 DNA is TGTGCCAGCAGTCAACCGGGAAATACGCAGTATTTT. V and J are TRBV6-1 and TRBJ2-3, with D tentatively TRBD2 (5 bases). The CDR3 is made up of 12 amino acids. The V gene's germline CDR1 is MNHNS and CDR2 SASEGT. V lost 5 bases and J 7 bases, leaving 10 bases between the germline ends.